A selection of T cell receptor beta chains follows, all from one sample in a study of T cells in lung cancer brain metastases. Measured with immunoSEQ multiplex PCR; TCRdb has only the in-frame clones, and not every one. The repertoire holds around 4,700 clones, 70% to 90% seen once, with approximately 5.7% in the top ten. Sequences were obtained from tumor tissue from the primary lung tumor. The source is a woman aged 50 to 65 with non-small cell lung cancer. Both conserved end residues are part of each CDR3. The order of the fields is D gene, J gene, V gene, clone size, CDR3 protein, CDR3 DNA. The D gene is left open where the match is weak. A row's size may be missing; if present it is once, few, many or a size class.

D gene: -
J gene: TRBJ2-5
V gene: TRBV6-1
clone size: -
CDR3 protein: CASISDNQVETQYF
CDR3 DNA: TGTGCCAGCATCTCAGACAACCAAGTAGAGACCCAGTACTTC

D gene: TRBD2
J gene: TRBJ2-7
V gene: TRBV7-8
clone size: -
CDR3 protein: CASRGREGLEQYF
CDR3 DNA: TGTGCCAGCAGAGGTCGGGAGGGGTTAGAGCAGTACTTC

D gene: -
J gene: TRBJ1-1
V gene: TRBV5-4
clone size: -
CDR3 protein: CASSLGIRVWSTEAFF
CDR3 DNA: TGTGCCAGCAGCTTGGGTATCAGGGTTTGGAGCACTGAAGCTTTCTTT

D gene: TRBD2
J gene: TRBJ2-1
V gene: TRBV18
clone size: -
CDR3 protein: CASSPLRGGNEQFF
CDR3 DNA: TGTGCCAGCTCACCATTGCGGGGGGGCAATGAGCAGTTCTTC

D gene: -
J gene: TRBJ1-3
V gene: TRBV19
clone size: few
CDR3 protein: CASSDVGNTIYF
CDR3 DNA: TGTGCCAGTTCGGATGTGGGAAACACCATATATTTT

D gene: TRBD1
J gene: TRBJ1-5
V gene: TRBV9
clone size: -
CDR3 protein: CASSAGQYNQPQHF
CDR3 DNA: TGTGCCAGCAGCGCGGGACAGTACAATCAGCCCCAGCATTTT

D gene: -
J gene: TRBJ1-1
V gene: TRBV27
clone size: -
CDR3 protein: CASRENRVSSPEAFF
CDR3 DNA: TGTGCCAGCCGAGAAAACAGGGTTAGTAGCCCTGAAGCTTTCTTT

D gene: -
J gene: TRBJ2-7
V gene: TRBV2
clone size: -
CDR3 protein: CASMGQTYEQYF
CDR3 DNA: TGTGCCAGCATGGGCCAAACCTACGAGCAGTACTTC

D gene: -
J gene: TRBJ1-5
V gene: TRBV7-2
clone size: -
CDR3 protein: CASSLLGQGQPQHF
CDR3 DNA: TGTGCCAGCAGCTTACTGGGCCAAGGGCAGCCCCAGCATTTT

D gene: -
J gene: TRBJ2-7
V gene: TRBV2
clone size: -
CDR3 protein: CASSKSAYEQYF
CDR3 DNA: TGTGCCAGCAGTAAATCGGCTTACGAGCAGTACTTC

D gene: -
J gene: TRBJ1-4
V gene: TRBV5-5
clone size: -
CDR3 protein: CASSLQGRTQGEKLFF
CDR3 DNA: TGTGCCAGCAGCTTGCAGGGGCGGACTCAGGGTGAAAAACTGTTTTTT

D gene: -
J gene: TRBJ2-1
V gene: TRBV29-1
clone size: -
CDR3 protein: CSVEVGREQFF
CDR3 DNA: TGCAGCGTTGAGGTGGGGCGGGAGCAGTTCTTC

D gene: -
J gene: TRBJ2-2
V gene: TRBV7-6
clone size: -
CDR3 protein: CASSSQEGSGELFF
CDR3 DNA: TGTGCCAGCAGCTCCCAGGAGGGGTCCGGGGAGCTGTTTTTT

D gene: TRBD2
J gene: TRBJ2-3
V gene: TRBV5-1
clone size: -
CDR3 protein: CASSPRGGGSTDTQYF
CDR3 DNA: TGCGCCAGCAGCCCTAGGGGCGGGGGGAGCACAGATACGCAGTATTTT

D gene: TRBD1
J gene: TRBJ2-5
V gene: TRBV18
clone size: -
CDR3 protein: CASSPGQGVQTQYF
CDR3 DNA: TGTGCCAGCTCACCCGGACAGGGGGTGCAGACCCAGTACTTC